This record concerns one T cell receptor beta chain sequence. What it binds is unknown. Time point: persistent/refractory GD, antithyroid drugs over 5 years with positive TRAb. PBMC-derived RNA was used for the TCR library. This CDR3 has 15 amino acids. The J segment lost 5 bases and the V segment lost 5 bases, leaving 6 bases of the junction unmatched. Germline CDR1 is MDHEN and CDR2 is SYDVKM. Arm-PCR of CDR3 regions and iRepertoire HTBI primers were the basis on which TCR beta libraries were built. One entry per CDR3 protein, called by TCRdb with MiXCR from the multiplex PCR reads. Of under 450,000 distinct CDR3 sequences in the sample, 23% are singletons; the top ten hold roughly a quarter. The data originate from a study of regulatory T cells in long-lasting Graves disease. General study findings and limits: TRBV28, TRBJ1-2 and TRBJ2-5 were favored in persistent disease.

This TCR was recovered from a middle-aged woman with Graves disease. This rearrangement joins TRBV28 to TRBJ2-5; 12 nucleotides line up with TRBD2. The sequencing used peripheral blood mononuclear cells (PBMCs), collected when the disease was refractory, from a patient treated with antithyroid drugs. The CDR3 is CASSEGLAGMETQYF. CDR3 bases: TGTGCCAGCAGTGAAGGACTAGCGGGAATGGAGACCCAGTACTTC.